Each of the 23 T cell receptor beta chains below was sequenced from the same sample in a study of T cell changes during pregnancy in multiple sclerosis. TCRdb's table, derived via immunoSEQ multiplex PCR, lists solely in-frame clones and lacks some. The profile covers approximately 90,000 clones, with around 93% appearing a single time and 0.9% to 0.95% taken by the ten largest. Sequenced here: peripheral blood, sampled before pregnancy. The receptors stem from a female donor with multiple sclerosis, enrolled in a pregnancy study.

The CDR3 region is CASSLWGNHGTDRTEDGYTF. CDR3 DNA: TGCGCCAGCAGCTTGTGGGGGAATCACGGAACGGACAGGACAGAAGATGGCTACACCTTC. This chain uses TRBV5-1 with TRBJ1-2; 7 bases align to TRBD1. Germline lookup yields CDR1 SGHRS and CDR2 YFSETQ. The CDR3 runs to 20 residues. J lost 6 bases, V lost 1 base, and 24 bases had no gene match.

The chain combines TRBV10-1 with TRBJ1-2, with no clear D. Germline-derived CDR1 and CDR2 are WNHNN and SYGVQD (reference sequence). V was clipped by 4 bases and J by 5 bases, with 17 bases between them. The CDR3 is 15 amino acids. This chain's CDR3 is CASSGGFFYGYGYTF. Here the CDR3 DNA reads TGCGCCAGCAGTGGAGGATTTTTCTACGGGTATGGCTACACCTTC.

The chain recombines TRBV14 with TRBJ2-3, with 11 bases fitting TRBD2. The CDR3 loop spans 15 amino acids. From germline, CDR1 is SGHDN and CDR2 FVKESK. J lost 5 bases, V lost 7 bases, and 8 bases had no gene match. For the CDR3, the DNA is TGTGCCAGCACCACCGGGACTAGCGGACGAGATACGCAGTATTTT. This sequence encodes CASTTGTSGRDTQYF.

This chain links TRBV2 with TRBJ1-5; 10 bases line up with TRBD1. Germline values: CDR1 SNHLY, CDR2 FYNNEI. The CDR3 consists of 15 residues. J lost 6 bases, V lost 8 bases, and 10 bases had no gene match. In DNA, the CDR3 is TGTGCCAGCCGGGACAGGGGTACGGGGGGTCAGCCCCAGCATTTT. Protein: CASRDRGTGGQPQHF.

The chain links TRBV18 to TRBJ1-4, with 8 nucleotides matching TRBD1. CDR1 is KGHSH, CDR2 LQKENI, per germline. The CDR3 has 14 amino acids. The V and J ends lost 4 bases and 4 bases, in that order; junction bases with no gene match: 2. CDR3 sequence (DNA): TGTGCCAGCTCACGACAGGGGCTTAATGAAAAACTGTTTTTT. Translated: CASSRQGLNEKLFF.

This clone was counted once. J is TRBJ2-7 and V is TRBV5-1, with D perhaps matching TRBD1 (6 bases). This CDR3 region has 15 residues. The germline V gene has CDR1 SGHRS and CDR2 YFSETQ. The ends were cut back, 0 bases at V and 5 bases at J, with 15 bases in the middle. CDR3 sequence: CASSLAAGDADEQYF. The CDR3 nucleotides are TGCGCCAGCAGCTTGGCCGCAGGGGATGCCGACGAGCAGTACTTC.

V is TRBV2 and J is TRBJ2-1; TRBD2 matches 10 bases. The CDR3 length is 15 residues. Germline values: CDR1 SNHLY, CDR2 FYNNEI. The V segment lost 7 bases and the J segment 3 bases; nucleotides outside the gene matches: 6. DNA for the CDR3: TGTGCCAGCATCGGGACTAGCGCATACTACAATGAGCAGTTCTTC. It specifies CASIGTSAYYNEQFF.

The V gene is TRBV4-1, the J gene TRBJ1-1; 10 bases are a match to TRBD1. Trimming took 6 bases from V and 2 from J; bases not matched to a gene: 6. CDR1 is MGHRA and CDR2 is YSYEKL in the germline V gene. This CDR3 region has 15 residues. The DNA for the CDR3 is TGCGCCAGCAGGTGGACAGGGGGAGGTAACACTGAAGCTTTCTTT. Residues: CASRWTGGGNTEAFF.

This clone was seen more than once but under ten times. The CDR3 sequence is CASRGQRQETQYF. Written as DNA, the CDR3 is TGTGCCAGCAGAGGACAGAGACAAGAGACCCAGTACTTC. The chain couples TRBV6-1 to TRBJ2-5, with D possibly TRBD1 on 6 matching bases. The CDR3 spans 13 residues. V gave up 6 bases and J gave up 2 bases, with 10 bases separating them. Germline CDR1 is MNHNS and CDR2 is SASEGT.

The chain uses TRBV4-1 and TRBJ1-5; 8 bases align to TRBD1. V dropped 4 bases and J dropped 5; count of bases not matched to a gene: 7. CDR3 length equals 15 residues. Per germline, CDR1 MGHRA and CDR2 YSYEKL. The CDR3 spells CASSLPGQGDQPQHF. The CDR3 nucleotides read TGCGCCAGCAGCCTACCCGGACAGGGCGATCAGCCCCAGCATTTT.

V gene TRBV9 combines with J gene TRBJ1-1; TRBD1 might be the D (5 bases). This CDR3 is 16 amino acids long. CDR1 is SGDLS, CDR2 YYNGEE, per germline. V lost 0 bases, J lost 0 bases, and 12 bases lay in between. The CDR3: CASSVGWGVLNTEAFF. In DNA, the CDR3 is TGTGCCAGCAGCGTAGGTTGGGGGGTCCTGAACACTGAAGCTTTCTTT.

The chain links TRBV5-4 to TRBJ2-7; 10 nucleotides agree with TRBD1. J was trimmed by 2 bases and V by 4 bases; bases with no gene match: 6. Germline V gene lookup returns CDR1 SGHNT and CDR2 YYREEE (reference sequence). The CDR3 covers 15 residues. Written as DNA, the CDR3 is TGTGCCAGCAGCCCTCGGACAGGGGGTACCTACGAGCAGTACTTC. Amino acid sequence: CASSPRTGGTYEQYF.

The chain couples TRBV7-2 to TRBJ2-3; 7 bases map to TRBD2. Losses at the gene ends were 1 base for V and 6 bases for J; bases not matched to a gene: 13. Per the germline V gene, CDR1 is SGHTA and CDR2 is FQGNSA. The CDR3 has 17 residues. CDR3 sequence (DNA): TGTGCCAGCAGCTTAGGGCCTGGAGCGGGGAGTCGTGATACGCAGTATTTT. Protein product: CASSLGPGAGSRDTQYF.

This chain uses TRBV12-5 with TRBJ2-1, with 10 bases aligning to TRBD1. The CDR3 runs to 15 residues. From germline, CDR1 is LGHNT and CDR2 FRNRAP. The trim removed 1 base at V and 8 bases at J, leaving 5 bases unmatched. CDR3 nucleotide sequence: TGTGCTAGTGGTTTGGGGACAGGGGGTTTGTATGAGCAGTTCTTC. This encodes CASGLGTGGLYEQFF.

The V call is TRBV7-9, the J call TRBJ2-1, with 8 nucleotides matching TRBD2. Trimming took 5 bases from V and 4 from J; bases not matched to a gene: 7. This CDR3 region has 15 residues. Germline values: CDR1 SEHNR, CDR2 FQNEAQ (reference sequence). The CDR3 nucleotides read TGTGCCAGCAGCCCCGGGGGGGACTTATACAATGAGCAGTTCTTC. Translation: CASSPGGDLYNEQFF.

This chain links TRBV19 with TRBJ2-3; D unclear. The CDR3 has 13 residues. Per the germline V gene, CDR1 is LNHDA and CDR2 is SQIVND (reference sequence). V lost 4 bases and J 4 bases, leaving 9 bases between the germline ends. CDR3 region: CASSTGFSDTQYF. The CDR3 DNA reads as TGTGCCAGTAGTACAGGCTTCTCAGATACGCAGTATTTT.

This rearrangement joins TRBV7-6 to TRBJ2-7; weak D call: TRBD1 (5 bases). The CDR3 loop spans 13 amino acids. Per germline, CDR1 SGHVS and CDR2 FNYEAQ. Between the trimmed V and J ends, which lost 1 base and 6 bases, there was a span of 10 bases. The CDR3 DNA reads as TGTGCCAGCAGCTTAGGCATGGGGCGCGAGCAGTACTTC. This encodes CASSLGMGREQYF. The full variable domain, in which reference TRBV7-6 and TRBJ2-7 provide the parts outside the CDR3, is GAGVSQSPRYKVTKRGQDVALRCDPISGHVSLYWYRQALGQGPEFLTYFNYEAQQDKSGLPNDRFSAERPEGSISTLTIQRTEQRDSAMYRCASSLGMGREQYFGPGTRLTVT.

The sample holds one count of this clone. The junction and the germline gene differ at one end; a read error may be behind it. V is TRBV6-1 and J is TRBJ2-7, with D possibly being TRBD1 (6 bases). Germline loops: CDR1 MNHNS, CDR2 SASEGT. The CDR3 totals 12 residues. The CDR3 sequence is CASSSPAGTSYF. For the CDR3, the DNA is TGTGCCAGCAGCTCCCCAGCCGGGACATCCTATTTC.

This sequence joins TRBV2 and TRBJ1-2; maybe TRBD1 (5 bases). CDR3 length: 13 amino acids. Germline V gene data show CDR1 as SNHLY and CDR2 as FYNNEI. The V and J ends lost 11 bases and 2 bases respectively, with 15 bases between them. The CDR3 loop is CASVGGGNYGYTF. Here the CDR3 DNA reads TGTGCCTCCGTCGGCGGGGGGAACTATGGCTACACCTTC.

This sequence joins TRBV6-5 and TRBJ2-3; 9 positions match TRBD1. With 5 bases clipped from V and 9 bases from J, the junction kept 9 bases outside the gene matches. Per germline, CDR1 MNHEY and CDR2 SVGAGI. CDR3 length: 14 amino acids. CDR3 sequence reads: CASSLGTGWNTQYF. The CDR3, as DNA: TGTGCCAGCAGTCTCGGGACAGGGTGGAACACGCAGTATTTT.

The DNA of the CDR3 is TGTGCCAGCAGTTTCGGGGACAGGGGAACAGATACGCAGTATTTT. Protein product: CASSFGDRGTDTQYF. J is TRBJ2-3 and V is TRBV28, with TRBD1 matching over 10 bases. Germline V gene sequence: CDR1 MDHEN, CDR2 SYDVKM. With 3 bases clipped from V and 3 bases from J, the junction kept 3 bases outside the gene matches. The CDR3 covers 15 residues.

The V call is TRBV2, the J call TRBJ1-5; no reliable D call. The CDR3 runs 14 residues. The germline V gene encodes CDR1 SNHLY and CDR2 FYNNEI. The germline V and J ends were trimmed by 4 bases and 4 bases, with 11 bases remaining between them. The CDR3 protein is CASSAVAPNQPQHF. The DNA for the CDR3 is TGTGCCAGCAGTGCAGTGGCCCCGAATCAGCCCCAGCATTTT.

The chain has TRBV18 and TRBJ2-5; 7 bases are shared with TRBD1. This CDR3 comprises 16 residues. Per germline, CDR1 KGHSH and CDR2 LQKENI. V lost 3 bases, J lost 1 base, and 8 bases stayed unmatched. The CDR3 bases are TGTGCCAGCTCACCCCGGGACAGCCAATTCCAAGAGACCCAGTACTTC. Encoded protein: CASSPRDSQFQETQYF.